These T cell receptor beta chains were read from a single sample in a study of high-grade serous ovarian cancer treatment subgroups. Method: immunoSEQ multiplex PCR; TCRdb's copy keeps in-frame clones and lacks some. The sample has around 3,500 clones, roughly 71% seen once. Sequenced input: tumor tissue. All receptors come from a human donor with high-grade serous ovarian cancer. Each CDR3 is given with its conserved first and last residue. Fields, in order: D gene, V gene, clone size, J gene, CDR3 protein, CDR3 DNA. D genes are given only for firm matches. Rows give clone size only sometimes, using once, few, many, or a class for an expanded clone.

D: TRBD1; V: TRBV7-9; size: NA; J: TRBJ2-7; CDR3: CASSTGDRGTHEQYF; DNA: TGTGCCAGCAGCACTGGGGACAGGGGGACCCACGAGCAGTACTTC
D: NA; V: TRBV7-8; size: NA; J: TRBJ1-5; CDR3: CASSLYRVGINQPQHF; DNA: TGTGCCAGCAGCTTATACAGGGTCGGCATCAATCAGCCCCAGCATTTT
D: NA; V: TRBV5-1; size: NA; J: TRBJ1-2; CDR3: CASTRAGDTNYGYTF; DNA: TGCGCCAGCACGAGGGCAGGGGATACAAACTATGGCTACACCTTC
D: TRBD2; V: TRBV28; size: NA; J: TRBJ2-1; CDR3: CASTPHGGAYNEQFF; DNA: TGTGCCAGCACCCCCCACGGGGGGGCCTACAATGAGCAGTTCTTC
D: NA; V: TRBV18; size: NA; J: TRBJ1-1; CDR3: CASSVPREATEAFF; DNA: TGTGCCAGCTCCGTTCCCAGGGAGGCCACTGAAGCTTTCTTT
D: TRBD1; V: TRBV6-6; size: NA; J: TRBJ2-7; CDR3: CASRPGTALSYEQYF; DNA: TGTGCCAGCAGGCCGGGGACAGCCCTTTCCTACGAGCAGTACTTC
D: NA; V: TRBV19; size: NA; J: TRBJ1-1; CDR3: CASSMRGEAFF; DNA: TGTGCCAGTAGTATGCGGGGGGAAGCTTTCTTT
D: TRBD2; V: TRBV28; size: NA; J: TRBJ2-1; CDR3: CASRSLHGGASEQFF; DNA: TGTGCCAGCAGAAGCCTTCACGGGGGGGCTTCTGAGCAGTTCTTC
D: NA; V: TRBV5-1; size: NA; J: TRBJ1-3; CDR3: CASSGAGSSGNTIYF; DNA: TGCGCCAGCAGTGGAGCCGGAAGCTCTGGAAACACCATATATTTT
D: NA; V: TRBV5-4; size: NA; J: TRBJ2-1; CDR3: CASSFVSITSLIF; DNA: TGTGCCAGCAGCTTTGTTTCCATCACTAGCCTAATCTTC
D: TRBD1; V: TRBV13; size: NA; J: TRBJ1-1; CDR3: CASRRSGTVSFEAFF; DNA: TGTGCCAGCAGACGATCCGGGACAGTTTCTTTCGAAGCTTTCTTT
D: NA; V: TRBV4-3; size: NA; J: TRBJ1-1; CDR3: CASSQDLAGRTEAFF; DNA: TGCGCCAGCAGCCAAGATCTGGCCGGGCGGACTGAAGCTTTCTTT
D: NA; V: TRBV4-3; size: NA; J: TRBJ2-4; CDR3: CASSQDYSRTRTIQYF; DNA: TGCGCCAGCAGCCAAGACTACTCCAGGACGCGAACCATTCAGTACTTC
D: NA; V: TRBV7-8; size: NA; J: TRBJ1-5; CDR3: CASSPVGARTSNQPQHF; DNA: TGTGCCAGCAGCCCGGTAGGGGCCCGGACGAGCAATCAGCCCCAGCATTTT
D: TRBD1; V: TRBV15; size: NA; J: TRBJ2-7; CDR3: CATSMGQGGSYEQYF; DNA: TGTGCCACCAGCATGGGACAGGGAGGGTCCTACGAGCAGTACTTC
D: NA; V: TRBV7-3; size: NA; J: TRBJ2-3; CDR3: CASSPAPGHNTDTQYF; DNA: TGTGCCAGCAGCCCAGCCCCGGGACATAACACAGATACGCAGTATTTT
D: TRBD1; V: TRBV7-6; size: once; J: TRBJ1-5; CDR3: CASSPYLGQGPNQPQHF; DNA: TGTGCCAGCAGCCCCTACTTAGGACAGGGCCCTAATCAGCCCCAGCATTTT